This TCR beta chain was sequenced during a study of CD8+CD57+ T cells in acquired aplastic anemia. Profiles of TCR beta VDJ and CDR3 were generated from a genomic DNA template. TCRdb redid the calling of the reads with MiXCR, one entry per CDR3 protein. This table holds approximately 81,000 distinct CDR3 sequences, about half found once. With 5 bases removed from V and 5 bases from J, the gap between germline ends came to 13 bases. In germline, CDR1 is SGHAT, CDR2 FQNNGV. This CDR3 is built from 13 residues. This clonotype was sampled from a human donor in good health, serving as a control. Sequencing input: sorted CD4+, CD8+, or CD8+CD57+ T cells (not recorded which) from PBMCs. The rearrangement uses TRBV11-2 and TRBJ2-7; D may be TRBD1 (5 bases). The CDR3 DNA reads as TGTGCCAGCAGCAACATAGGGGTCCACGAGCAGTACTTC. Translating it yields CASSNIGVHEQYF.